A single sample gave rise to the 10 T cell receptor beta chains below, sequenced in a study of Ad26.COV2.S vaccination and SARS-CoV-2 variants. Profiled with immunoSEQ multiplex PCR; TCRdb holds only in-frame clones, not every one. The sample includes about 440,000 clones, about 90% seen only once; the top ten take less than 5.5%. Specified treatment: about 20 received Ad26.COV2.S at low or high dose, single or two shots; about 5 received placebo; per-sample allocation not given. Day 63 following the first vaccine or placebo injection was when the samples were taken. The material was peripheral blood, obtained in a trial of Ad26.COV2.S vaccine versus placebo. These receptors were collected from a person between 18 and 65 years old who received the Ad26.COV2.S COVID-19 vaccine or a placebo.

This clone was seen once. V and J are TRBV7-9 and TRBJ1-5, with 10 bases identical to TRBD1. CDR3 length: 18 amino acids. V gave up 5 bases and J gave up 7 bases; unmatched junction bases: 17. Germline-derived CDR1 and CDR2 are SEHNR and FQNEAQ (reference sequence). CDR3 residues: CASSLVSGTGVVGQPQHF. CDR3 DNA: TGTGCCAGCAGCCTAGTCTCTGGGACAGGGGTGGTAGGGCAGCCCCAGCATTTT.

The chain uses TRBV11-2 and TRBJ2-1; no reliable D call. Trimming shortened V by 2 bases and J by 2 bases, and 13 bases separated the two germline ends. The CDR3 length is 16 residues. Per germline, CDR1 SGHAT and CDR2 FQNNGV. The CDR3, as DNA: TGTGCCAGCAGCTTAATTAACGGAGACCCCTACAATGAGCAGTTCTTC. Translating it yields CASSLINGDPYNEQFF.

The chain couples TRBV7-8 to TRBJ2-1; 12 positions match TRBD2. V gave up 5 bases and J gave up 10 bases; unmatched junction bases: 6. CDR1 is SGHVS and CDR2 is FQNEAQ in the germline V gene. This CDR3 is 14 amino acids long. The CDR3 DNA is TGTGCCAGCAGCATCCGGACTAGCGGGAACGAGCAGTTCTTC. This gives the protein CASSIRTSGNEQFF.

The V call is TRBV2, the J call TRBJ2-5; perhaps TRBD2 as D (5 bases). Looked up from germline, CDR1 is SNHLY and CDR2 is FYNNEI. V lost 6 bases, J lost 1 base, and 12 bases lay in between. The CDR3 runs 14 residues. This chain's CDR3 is CASRASRGQETQYF. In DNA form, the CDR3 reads TGTGCCAGCAGAGCATCACGGGGCCAAGAGACCCAGTACTTC.

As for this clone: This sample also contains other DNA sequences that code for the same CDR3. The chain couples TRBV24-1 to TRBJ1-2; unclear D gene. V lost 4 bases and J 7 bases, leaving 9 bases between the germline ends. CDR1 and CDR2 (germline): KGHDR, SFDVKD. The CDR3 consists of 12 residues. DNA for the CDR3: TGTGCCACCAGTGACCCCGGACTTGGCTACACCTTC. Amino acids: CATSDPGLGYTF.

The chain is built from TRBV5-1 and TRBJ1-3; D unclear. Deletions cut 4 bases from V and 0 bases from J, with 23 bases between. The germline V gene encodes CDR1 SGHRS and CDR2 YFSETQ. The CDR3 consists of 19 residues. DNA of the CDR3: TGCGCCAGCAGCCTGTGGCGCGGAGGGCGGTCAAACTCTGGAAACACCATATATTTT. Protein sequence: CASSLWRGGRSNSGNTIYF.

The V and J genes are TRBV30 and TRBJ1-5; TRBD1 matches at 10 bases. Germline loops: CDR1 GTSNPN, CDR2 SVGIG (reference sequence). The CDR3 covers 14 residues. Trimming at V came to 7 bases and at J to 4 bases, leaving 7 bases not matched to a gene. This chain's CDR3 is CALELDRGNQPQHF. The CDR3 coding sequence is TGTGCCTTAGAGCTGGACAGGGGGAATCAGCCCCAGCATTTT.

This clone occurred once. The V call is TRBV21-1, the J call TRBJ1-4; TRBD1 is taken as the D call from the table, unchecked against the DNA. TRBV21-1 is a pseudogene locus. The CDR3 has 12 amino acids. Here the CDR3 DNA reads TGTGTCTGGGGCGTCAGAAATGAAAAACTGTTTTTT. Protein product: CVWGVRNEKLFF.

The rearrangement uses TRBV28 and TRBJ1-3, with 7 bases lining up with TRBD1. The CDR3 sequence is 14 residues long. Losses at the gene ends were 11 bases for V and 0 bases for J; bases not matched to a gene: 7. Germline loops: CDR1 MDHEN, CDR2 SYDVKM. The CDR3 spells CASRTGFSGNTIYF. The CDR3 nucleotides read TGTGCCTCCCGGACAGGTTTCTCTGGAAACACCATATATTTT.

CDR3 region: CASSNRSTDTQYF. CDR3 DNA sequence: TGCGCCAGCAGTAACAGGAGCACAGATACGCAGTATTTT. The chain uses TRBV10-2 and TRBJ2-3, with TRBD1 as a possible D gene (5 bases). Germline V CDR1 and CDR2: WSHSY, SAAADI. Between the trimmed V and J ends, which lost 5 bases and 0 bases, there was a span of 6 bases. This CDR3 is 13 amino acids long.